This T cell receptor beta chain was profiled in a study of blood T cell repertoires in COVID-19. Per germline, CDR1 MNHEY and CDR2 SVGEGT. This CDR3 region has 14 residues. With 5 bases removed from V and 2 bases from J, the gap between germline ends came to 13 bases. The assay was immunoSEQ multiplex PCR, and TCRdb's table has in-frame clones only and misses some. The sample lists 200,000 or so clones; 88% were seen once. The material sequenced was PBMCs or T cells enriched from blood (not recorded which). V usage is TRBV6-2 or TRBV6-3 and J usage is TRBJ2-7; D is unresolved. The sequence was collected from a woman in her thirties who had recovered from COVID-19. In DNA, the CDR3 is TGTGCCAGCAGTACGGTGACATCGACCTACGAGCAGTACTTC. Amino acid sequence: CASSTVTSTYEQYF.